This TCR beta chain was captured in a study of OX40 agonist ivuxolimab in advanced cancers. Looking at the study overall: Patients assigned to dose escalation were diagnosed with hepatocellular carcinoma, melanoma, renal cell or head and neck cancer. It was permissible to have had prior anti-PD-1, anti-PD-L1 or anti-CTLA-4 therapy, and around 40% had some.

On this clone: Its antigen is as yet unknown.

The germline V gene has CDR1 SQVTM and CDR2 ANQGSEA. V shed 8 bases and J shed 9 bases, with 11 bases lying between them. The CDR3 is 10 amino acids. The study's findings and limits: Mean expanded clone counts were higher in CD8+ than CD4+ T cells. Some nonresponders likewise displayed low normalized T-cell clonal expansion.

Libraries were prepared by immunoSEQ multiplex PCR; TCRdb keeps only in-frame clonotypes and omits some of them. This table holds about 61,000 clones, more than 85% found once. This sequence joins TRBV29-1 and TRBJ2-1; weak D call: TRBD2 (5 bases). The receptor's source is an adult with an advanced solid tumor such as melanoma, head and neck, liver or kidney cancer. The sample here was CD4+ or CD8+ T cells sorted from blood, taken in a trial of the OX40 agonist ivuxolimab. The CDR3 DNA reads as TGCAGCCATCTCCGGGGTGAGCAGTTCTTC. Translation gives CSHLRGEQFF.